In its sample, the clone carrying this TCR beta chain was seen once. Antigen specificity is unknown. This specimen comes from a study of blood T cells in healthy people across ages. Study-wide results and caveats: Diversity estimated from one million T cells was considered an underestimate.

The use of a sample-barcoded 5' primer and a J-beta primer mix characterized a second PCR of about 7 to 12 cycles. TCRdb analysed the 5' RACE reads with MiXCR anew, one entry per CDR3 protein. The sample includes more than 750,000 distinct CDR3 sequences, almost 30% seen only once; the top ten take 10% to 13%. After removal of 2 bases from V and 6 bases from J, the junction contained 12 bases not matched to a gene. This CDR3 is 17 amino acids long. Germline values: CDR1 SGDLS, CDR2 YYNGEE. Per sample, no less than 6 micrograms of total RNA were extracted. This sample was also put to use in a study of T cells of mothers and their children.

The chain carries TRBV9 and TRBJ1-5, with 9 bases lining up with TRBD1. This receptor was identified in a woman aged 40 to 50 in good health. Specimen: blood. For the CDR3, the DNA is TGTGCCAGCAGCGTGGGACAGGGTCCTACGGCAGGTCAGCCCCAGCATTTT. It specifies CASSVGQGPTAGQPQHF.